The sequence of this T cell receptor beta chain was determined in a study of cytomegalovirus exposure and HLA in healthy donors. The germline V gene encodes CDR1 SGHNT and CDR2 YYREEE (reference sequence). The CDR3 is 17 residues long. V lost 4 bases to trimming and J lost 2 bases, with 21 bases between them. On this clone: No antigen is known for it.

The primer mix had 60 Vbeta and 13 Jbeta primers. Per the original methods: About 12 million shared chains were among the roughly 78 million unique TCR beta chains that a later analysis counted. TCRdb's table, derived via immunoSEQ multiplex PCR, lists solely in-frame clones and lacks some. V, J and clone size are taken as reported in that table, and D and trimming were inferred from the DNA itself. This repertoire shows some 120,000 clones, about 78% found once; its top ten account for about 7.9%. Study-level results: It was reported in a later analysis that an Asian-associated ancestry cluster showed fewer N-insertions than the approximately 690-donor mean. One variant, a missense change in DCLRE1C, was linked in a later analysis to TCR beta V- and J-gene trimming. Most CMV-associated TCR beta chains appeared HLA-restricted in a later analysis.

The genes are TRBV5-4 and TRBJ1-1; D ambiguous. The sample taken for sequencing was PBMCs. The clonotype was recovered from a woman aged 40 to 50 in good health and CMV-seropositive. The CDR3, as DNA: TGTGCCAGCAGCCCGGGGAGTTCTGGCAGCCGAAACACTGAAGCTTTCTTT. Translating gives CASSPGSSGSRNTEAFF.